Each of the 10 T cell receptor beta chains below was sequenced from the same sample in a study of Ad26.COV2.S vaccination and SARS-CoV-2 variants. As to treatment: some 20 received Ad26.COV2.S at low or high dose, single or two shots; 5 received placebo; per-sample allocation not given. It was on day 63 after the first vaccine or placebo injection that samples were taken. The data were produced by immunoSEQ multiplex PCR, yet TCRdb's version contains in-frame clones alone and is incomplete. The sample holds around 300,000 clones; roughly 88% are singletons and the top ten take around 5.5%. Sequences were derived from peripheral blood, sampled in a trial of Ad26.COV2.S vaccine versus placebo. The receptors derive from a person aged 18-60 years who received the Ad26.COV2.S COVID-19 vaccine or a placebo.

The chain links TRBV2 to TRBJ1-1; TRBD1 agrees at 11 bases. The CDR3 length is 14 residues. Germline V lookup: CDR1 SNHLY, CDR2 FYNNEI. J gave up 4 bases and V 6 bases, and 4 bases lay outside the gene matches. The CDR3 reads CASSEGQGVTEAFF. The CDR3, as DNA: TGTGCCAGCAGCGAGGGACAGGGGGTCACTGAAGCTTTCTTT. The variable domain in full, with the rest retrieved from reference TRBV2 and TRBJ1-1, is EPEVTQTPSHQVTQMGQEVILRCVPISNHLYFYWYRQILGQKVEFLVSFYNNEISEKSEIFDDQFSVERPDGSNFTLKIRSTKLEDSAMYFCASSEGQGVTEAFFGQGTRLTVV.

The chain uses TRBV25-1 and TRBJ2-7; a weak D match, TRBD2 (5 bases). CDR3 length: 12 residues. Germline values: CDR1 MGHDK, CDR2 SYGVNS. V was pared by 6 bases and J by 0 bases, with 6 bases between. The CDR3 nucleotides are TGTGCCAGCAGAGGACTCTCCTACGAGCAGTACTTC. Translating gives CASRGLSYEQYF.

CDR3 sequence (DNA): TGTGCCAGCACCCACGGGAACATTCAGTACTTC. This encodes CASTHGNIQYF. The V call is TRBV6-5, the J call TRBJ2-4; D is ambiguous. Germline CDR1 is MNHEY and CDR2 is SVGAGI. The CDR3 runs 11 residues. Trimming stripped 7 bases from V and 7 bases from J, with 8 bases between.

The rearrangement uses TRBV6-2 or TRBV6-3 and TRBJ1-1, with D uncertain. V lost 0 bases and J lost 1, with 3 bases in between. Germline CDR1 and CDR2: MNHEY and SVGEGT. CDR3 length: 13 amino acids. CDR3 protein: CASSYSRNTEAFF. The CDR3 DNA reads TGTGCCAGCAGTTACTCGAGGAACACTGAAGCTTTCTTT.

This clone came up once. The chain employs TRBV5-1 and TRBJ1-3, with D unclear. The V gene lost 7 bases and the J gene lost 0 bases, with 11 bases spanning the gap. This CDR3 comprises 14 residues. Per the germline V gene, CDR1 is SGHRS and CDR2 is YFSETQ. The CDR3 nucleotides read TGCGCCAGCGGAGAGCAGGACTCTGGAAACACCATATATTTT. As protein: CASGEQDSGNTIYF.

The chain uses TRBV3-1 (or the pseudogene TRBV3-2) and TRBJ1-1; no clear D. From germline, CDR1 is LGHDT and CDR2 YNNKEL (reference sequence). Trimming took 0 bases from V and 0 from J, leaving 5 bases between them. The CDR3 spans 14 residues. The CDR3 sequence: CASSQEKMNTEAFF. In DNA, the CDR3 is TGTGCCAGCAGCCAAGAAAAGATGAACACTGAAGCTTTCTTT.

The chain is built from TRBV5-4 and TRBJ2-1, with D uncertain. Trimming cost V 2 bases and J 7 bases, with 4 bases left between them. Germline CDR1 is SGHNT and CDR2 is YYREEE (reference sequence). This CDR3 spans 11 amino acids. The CDR3 region is CASSFYNEQFF. In nucleotides, the CDR3 is TGTGCCAGCAGCTTTTATAATGAGCAGTTCTTC.

This chain uses TRBV9 with TRBJ2-7, with a possible D match to TRBD1 (6 bases). Germline assignment: CDR1 SGDLS and CDR2 YYNGEE. This CDR3 has 16 residues. V dropped 4 bases and J dropped 4 bases, with 21 bases sitting between them. The CDR3 reads CASSPLQGPLFYEQYF. DNA of the CDR3: TGTGCCAGCAGCCCCCTACAGGGTCCCCTCTTTTACGAGCAGTACTTC.

This clone was seen a single time. The rearrangement joins TRBV12-3 or TRBV12-4 to TRBJ1-6; D is unclear. The V end was cut by 4 bases, the J end by 7 bases, with 8 bases between. The CDR3 has 13 residues. For the CDR3, the DNA is TGTGCCAGCAGTTGGGGAGAAAATTCACCCCTCCACTTT. Residues: CASSWGENSPLHF.

Comments on this clone: Additional DNA sequences in this sample encode the identical CDR3. V is TRBV6-2 or TRBV6-3 and J is TRBJ2-5; D unresolved. Germline V gene data show CDR1 as MNHEY and CDR2 as SVGEGT. Trimming shortened V by 4 bases and J by 3 bases, and 3 bases separated the two germline ends. The CDR3 loop spans 11 amino acids. Here the CDR3 DNA reads TGTGCCAGCAGTTTTAAAGAGACCCAGTACTTC. It translates to CASSFKETQYF.